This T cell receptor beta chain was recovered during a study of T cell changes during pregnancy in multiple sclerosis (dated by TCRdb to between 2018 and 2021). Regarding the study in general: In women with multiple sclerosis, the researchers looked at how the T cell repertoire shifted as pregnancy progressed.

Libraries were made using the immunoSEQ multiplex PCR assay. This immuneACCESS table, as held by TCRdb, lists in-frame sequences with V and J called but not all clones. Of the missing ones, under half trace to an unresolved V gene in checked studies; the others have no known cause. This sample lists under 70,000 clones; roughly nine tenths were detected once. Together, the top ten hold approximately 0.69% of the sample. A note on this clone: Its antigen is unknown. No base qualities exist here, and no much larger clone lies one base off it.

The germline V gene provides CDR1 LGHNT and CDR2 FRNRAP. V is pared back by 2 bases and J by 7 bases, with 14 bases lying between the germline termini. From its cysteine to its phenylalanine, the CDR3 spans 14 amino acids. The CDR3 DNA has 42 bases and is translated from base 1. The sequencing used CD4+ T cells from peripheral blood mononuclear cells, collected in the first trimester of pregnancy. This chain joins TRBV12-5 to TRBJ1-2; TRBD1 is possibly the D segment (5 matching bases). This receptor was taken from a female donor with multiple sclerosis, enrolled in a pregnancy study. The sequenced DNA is TGTGCTAGTGGTTTGCCCCTACAGGTTTCTGGCTACACCTTC. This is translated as CASGLPLQVSGYTF.